The clone carrying this TCR beta chain was seen a few times. The junction departs from the called germline gene at one end, perhaps through a read error. This specimen belongs to a study of PD-1 blockade in classical Hodgkin lymphoma. Profiled with immunoSEQ multiplex PCR; TCRdb holds only in-frame clones, not every one. The data contain roughly 15,000 clones, less than 80% of them seen just once; the ten biggest clones take up approximately 8%. Every single patient, without exception, relapsed after autologous stem cell transplantation, and brentuximab vedotin exposure varied. This material consisted of peripheral blood mononuclear cells (PBMCs), taken before the second cycle of nivolumab. This clonotype was sampled from a human donor with classical Hodgkin lymphoma.

CDR3 sequence (DNA): TGTGCCAGTAGTCAGGGGGCAGCGTTCTTATTC. Translated: CASSQGAAFLF. J is TRBJ1-2 and V is TRBV19, with TRBD1 matching 8 bases. CDR3 size: 11 residues. The germline V gene has CDR1 LNHDA and CDR2 SQIVND (reference sequence).